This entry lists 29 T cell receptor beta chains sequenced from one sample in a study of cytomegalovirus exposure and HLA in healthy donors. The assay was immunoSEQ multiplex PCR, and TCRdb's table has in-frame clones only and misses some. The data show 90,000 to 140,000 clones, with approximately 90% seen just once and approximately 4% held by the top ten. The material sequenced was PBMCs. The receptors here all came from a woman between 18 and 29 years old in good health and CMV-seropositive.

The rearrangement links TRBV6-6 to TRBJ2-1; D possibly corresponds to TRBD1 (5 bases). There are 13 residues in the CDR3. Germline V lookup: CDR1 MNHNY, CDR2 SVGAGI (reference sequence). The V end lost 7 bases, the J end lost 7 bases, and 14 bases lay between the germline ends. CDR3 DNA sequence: TGTGCCAGCATGCCAGGGTCTAGGAATGAGCAGTTCTTC. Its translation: CASMPGSRNEQFF.

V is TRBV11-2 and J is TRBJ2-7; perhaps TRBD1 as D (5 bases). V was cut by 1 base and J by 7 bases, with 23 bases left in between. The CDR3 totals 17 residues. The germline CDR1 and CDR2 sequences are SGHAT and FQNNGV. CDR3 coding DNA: TGTGCCAGCAGCTTAGCCCCCAGTTTAAGGGGTGGTTGGGAGCAGTACTTC. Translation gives CASSLAPSLRGGWEQYF.

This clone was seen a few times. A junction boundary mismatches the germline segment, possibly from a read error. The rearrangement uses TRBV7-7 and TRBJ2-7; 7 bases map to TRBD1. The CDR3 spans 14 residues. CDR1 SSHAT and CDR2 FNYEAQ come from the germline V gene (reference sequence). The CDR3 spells CASSVRQGDGEQYF. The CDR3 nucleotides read TGTGCTAGCAGCGTAAGACAGGGCGACGGCGAGCAGTACTTC.

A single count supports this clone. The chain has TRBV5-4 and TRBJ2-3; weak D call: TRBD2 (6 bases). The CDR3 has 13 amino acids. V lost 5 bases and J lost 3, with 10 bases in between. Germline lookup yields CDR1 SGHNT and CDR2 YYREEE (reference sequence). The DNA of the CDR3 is TGTGCCAGCAGTTCAGCGGGTACAGATACGCAGTATTTT. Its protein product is CASSSAGTDTQYF.

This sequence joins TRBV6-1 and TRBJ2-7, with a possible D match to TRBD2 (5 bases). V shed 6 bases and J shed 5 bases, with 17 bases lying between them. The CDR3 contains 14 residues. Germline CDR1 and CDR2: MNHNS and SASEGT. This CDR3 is CASRGQRLRDEQYF. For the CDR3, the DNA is TGTGCCAGCAGAGGTCAGCGCTTGAGGGACGAGCAGTACTTC.

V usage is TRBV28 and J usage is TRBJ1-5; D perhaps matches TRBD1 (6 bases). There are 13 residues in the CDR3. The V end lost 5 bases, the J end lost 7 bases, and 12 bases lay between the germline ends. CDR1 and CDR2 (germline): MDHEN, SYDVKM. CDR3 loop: CASSTGWWQPQHF. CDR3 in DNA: TGTGCCAGCAGTACAGGGTGGTGGCAGCCCCAGCATTTT.

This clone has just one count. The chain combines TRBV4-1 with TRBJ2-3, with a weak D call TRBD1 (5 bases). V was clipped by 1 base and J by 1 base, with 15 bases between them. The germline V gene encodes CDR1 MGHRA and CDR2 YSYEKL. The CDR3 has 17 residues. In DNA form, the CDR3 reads TGCGCCAGCAGCCAAGGGTCAAGGACAAAGGGCACAGATACGCAGTATTTT. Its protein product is CASSQGSRTKGTDTQYF.

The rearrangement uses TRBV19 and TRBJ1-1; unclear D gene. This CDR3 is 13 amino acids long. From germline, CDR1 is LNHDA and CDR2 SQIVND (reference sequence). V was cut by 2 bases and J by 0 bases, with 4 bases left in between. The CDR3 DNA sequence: TGTGCCAGTAGTATATCCATGAACACTGAAGCTTTCTTT. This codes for CASSISMNTEAFF.

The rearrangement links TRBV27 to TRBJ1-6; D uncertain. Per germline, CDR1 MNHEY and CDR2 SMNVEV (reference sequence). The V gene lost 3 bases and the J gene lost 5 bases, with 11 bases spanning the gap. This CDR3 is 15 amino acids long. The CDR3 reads CASSFSSTNNSPLHF. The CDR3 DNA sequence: TGTGCCAGCAGTTTTAGCTCCACTAATAATTCACCCCTCCACTTT.

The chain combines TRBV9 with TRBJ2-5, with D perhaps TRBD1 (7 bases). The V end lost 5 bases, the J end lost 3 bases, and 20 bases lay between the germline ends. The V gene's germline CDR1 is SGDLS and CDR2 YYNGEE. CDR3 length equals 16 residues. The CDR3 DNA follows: TGTGCCAGCAGGCACCCCAGGGGGAGGCCCAAAGAGACCCAGTACTTC. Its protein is CASRHPRGRPKETQYF.

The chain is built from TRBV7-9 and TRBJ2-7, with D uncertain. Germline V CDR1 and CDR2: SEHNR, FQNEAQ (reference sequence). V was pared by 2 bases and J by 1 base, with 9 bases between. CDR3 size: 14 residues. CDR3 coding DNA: TGTGCCAGCAGCTTACTGGAGCTATCCTACGAGCAGTACTTC. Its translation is CASSLLELSYEQYF.

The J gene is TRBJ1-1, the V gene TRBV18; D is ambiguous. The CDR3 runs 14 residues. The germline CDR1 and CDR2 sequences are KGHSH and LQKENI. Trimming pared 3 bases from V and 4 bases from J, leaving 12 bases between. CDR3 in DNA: TGTGCCAGCTCACCCTTGGAGGGCTCCACTGAAGCTTTCTTT. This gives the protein CASSPLEGSTEAFF.

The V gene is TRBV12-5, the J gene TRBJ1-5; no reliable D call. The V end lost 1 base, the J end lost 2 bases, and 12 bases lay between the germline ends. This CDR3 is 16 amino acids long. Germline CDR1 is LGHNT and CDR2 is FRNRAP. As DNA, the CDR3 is TGTGCTAGTGGTTTGGGTTTCCCAGAGGGCAATCAGCCCCAGCATTTT. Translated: CASGLGFPEGNQPQHF.

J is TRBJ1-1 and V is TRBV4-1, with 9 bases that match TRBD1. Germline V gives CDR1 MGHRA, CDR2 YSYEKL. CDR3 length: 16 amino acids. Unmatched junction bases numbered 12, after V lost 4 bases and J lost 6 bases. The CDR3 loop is CASSRPPDRGSAEAFF. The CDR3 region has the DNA TGCGCCAGCAGCCGTCCCCCCGACAGGGGGAGCGCTGAAGCTTTCTTT.

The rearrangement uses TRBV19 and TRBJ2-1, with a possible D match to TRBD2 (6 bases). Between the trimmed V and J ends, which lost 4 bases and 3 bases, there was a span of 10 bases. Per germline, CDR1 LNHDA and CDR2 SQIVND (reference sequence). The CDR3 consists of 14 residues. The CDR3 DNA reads TGTGCCAGTAGTACCCCGGGAGACTACAATGAGCAGTTCTTC. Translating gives CASSTPGDYNEQFF.

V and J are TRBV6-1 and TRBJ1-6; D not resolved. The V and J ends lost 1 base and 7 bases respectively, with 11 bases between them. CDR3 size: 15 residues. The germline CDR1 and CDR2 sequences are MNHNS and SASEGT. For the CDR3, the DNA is TGTGCCAGCAGTGAAGAGAACACATTGAATTCACCCCTCCACTTT. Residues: CASSEENTLNSPLHF.

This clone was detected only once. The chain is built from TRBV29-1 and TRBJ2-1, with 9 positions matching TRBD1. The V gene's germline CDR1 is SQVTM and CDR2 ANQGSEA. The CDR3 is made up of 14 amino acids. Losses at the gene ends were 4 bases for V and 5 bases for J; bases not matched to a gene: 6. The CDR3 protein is CSVVQGALHNEQFF. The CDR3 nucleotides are TGCAGCGTTGTACAGGGGGCTCTTCACAATGAGCAGTTCTTC.

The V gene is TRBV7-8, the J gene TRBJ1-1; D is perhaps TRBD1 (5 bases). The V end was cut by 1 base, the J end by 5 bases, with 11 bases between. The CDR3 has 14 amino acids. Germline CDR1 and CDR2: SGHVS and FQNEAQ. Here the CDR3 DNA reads TGTGCCAGCAGCTTAGGGGGCTCGAGGACTGAAGCTTTCTTT. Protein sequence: CASSLGGSRTEAFF.

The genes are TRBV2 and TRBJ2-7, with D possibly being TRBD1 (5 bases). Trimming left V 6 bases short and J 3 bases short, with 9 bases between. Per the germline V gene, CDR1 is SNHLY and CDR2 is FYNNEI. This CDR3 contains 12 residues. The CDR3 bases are TGTGCCAGCAGAGGGGATCACTACGAGCAGTACTTC. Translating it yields CASRGDHYEQYF.

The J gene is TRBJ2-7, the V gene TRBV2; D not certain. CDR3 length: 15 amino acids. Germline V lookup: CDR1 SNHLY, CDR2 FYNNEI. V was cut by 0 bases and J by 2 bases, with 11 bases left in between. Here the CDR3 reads CASSEALRRAYEQYF. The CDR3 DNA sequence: TGTGCCAGCAGTGAAGCCCTACGACGGGCCTACGAGCAGTACTTC. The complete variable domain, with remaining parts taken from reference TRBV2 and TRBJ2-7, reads EPEVTQTPSHQVTQMGQEVILRCVPISNHLYFYWYRQILGQKVEFLVSFYNNEISEKSEIFDDQFSVERPDGSNFTLKIRSTKLEDSAMYFCASSEALRRAYEQYFGPGTRLTVT.

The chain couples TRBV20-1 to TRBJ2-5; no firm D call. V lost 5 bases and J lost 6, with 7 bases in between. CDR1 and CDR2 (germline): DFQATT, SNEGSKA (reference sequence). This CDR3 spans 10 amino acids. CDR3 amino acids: CSAAYQTQYF. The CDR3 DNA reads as TGCAGTGCTGCCTACCAGACCCAGTACTTC.

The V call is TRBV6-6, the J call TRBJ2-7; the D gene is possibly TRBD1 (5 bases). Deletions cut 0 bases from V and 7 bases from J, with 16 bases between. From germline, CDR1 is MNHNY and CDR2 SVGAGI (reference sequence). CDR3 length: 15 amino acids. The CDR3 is CASSYSPDSPREQYF. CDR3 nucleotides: TGTGCCAGCAGTTACTCGCCCGACAGCCCTAGGGAGCAGTACTTC.

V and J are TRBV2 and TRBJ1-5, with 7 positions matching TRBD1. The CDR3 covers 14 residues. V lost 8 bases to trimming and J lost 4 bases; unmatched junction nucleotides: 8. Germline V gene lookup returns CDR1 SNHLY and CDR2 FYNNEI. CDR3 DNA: TGTGCCAGCTCCGGGACAGCCACTAATCAGCCCCAGCATTTT. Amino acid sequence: CASSGTATNQPQHF.

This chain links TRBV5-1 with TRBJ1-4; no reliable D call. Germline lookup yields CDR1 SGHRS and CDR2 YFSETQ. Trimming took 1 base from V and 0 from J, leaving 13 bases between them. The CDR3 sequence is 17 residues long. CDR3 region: CASSLIGAGATNEKLFF. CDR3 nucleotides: TGCGCCAGCAGCTTGATAGGCGCGGGAGCAACTAATGAAAAACTGTTTTTT. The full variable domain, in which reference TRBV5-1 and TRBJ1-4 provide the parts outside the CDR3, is KAGVTQTPRYLIKTRGQQVTLSCSPISGHRSVSWYQQTPGQGLQFLFEYFSETQRNKGNFPGRFSGRQFSNSRSEMNVSTLELGDSALYLCASSLIGAGATNEKLFFGSGTQLSVL.

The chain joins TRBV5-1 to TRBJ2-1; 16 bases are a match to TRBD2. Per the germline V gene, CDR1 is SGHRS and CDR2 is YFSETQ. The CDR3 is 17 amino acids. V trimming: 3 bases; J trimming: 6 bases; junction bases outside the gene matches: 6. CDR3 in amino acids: CASSSGLAGGPGNEQFF. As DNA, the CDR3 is TGCGCCAGCAGCTCGGGACTAGCGGGAGGGCCTGGCAATGAGCAGTTCTTC.

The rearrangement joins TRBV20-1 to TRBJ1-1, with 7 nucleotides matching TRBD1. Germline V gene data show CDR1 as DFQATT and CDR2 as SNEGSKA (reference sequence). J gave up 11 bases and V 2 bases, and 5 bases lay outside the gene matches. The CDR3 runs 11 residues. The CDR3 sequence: CSARSGQRAFF. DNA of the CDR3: TGCAGTGCTAGATCGGGACAGAGGGCTTTCTTT.

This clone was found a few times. The CDR3 here is CASSQEGSRVGSPLHF. CDR3 DNA: TGCGCCAGCAGCCAAGAAGGGTCCAGGGTAGGTTCACCCCTCCACTTT. The chain joins TRBV4-1 to TRBJ1-6; tentative D call: TRBD1 (5 bases). The CDR3 sequence is 16 residues long. V lost 0 bases and J 9 bases, leaving 15 bases between the germline ends. Germline V CDR1 and CDR2: MGHRA, YSYEKL.

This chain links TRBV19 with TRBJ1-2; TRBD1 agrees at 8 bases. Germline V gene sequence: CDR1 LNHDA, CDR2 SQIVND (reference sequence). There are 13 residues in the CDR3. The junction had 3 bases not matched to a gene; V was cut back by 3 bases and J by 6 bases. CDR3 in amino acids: CASSMTGVDGYTF. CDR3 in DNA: TGTGCCAGTAGTATGACAGGGGTGGATGGCTACACCTTC.

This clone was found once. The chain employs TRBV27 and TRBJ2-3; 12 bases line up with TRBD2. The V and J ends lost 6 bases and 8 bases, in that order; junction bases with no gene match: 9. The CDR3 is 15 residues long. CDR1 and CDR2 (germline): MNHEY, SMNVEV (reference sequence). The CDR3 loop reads CASRSSGGGFITQYF. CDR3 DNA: TGTGCCAGCAGGTCTAGCGGGGGGGGATTTATTACGCAGTATTTT.